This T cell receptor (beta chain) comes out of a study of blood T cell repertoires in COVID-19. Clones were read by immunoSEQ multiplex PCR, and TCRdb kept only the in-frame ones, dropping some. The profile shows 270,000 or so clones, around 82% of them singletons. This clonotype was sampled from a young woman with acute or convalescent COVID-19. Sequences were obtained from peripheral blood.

This CDR3 is CASSEGGTSVFF. As DNA, the CDR3 is TGTGCCAGCAGTGAAGGTGGGACTTCGGTTTTCTTT. The chain has TRBV2 and TRBJ1-1; D might be TRBD1 (5 bases). CDR1 is SNHLY, CDR2 FYNNEI, per germline. Trimming removed 1 base from V and 13 bases from J, with 13 bases in between. The CDR3 has 12 amino acids.